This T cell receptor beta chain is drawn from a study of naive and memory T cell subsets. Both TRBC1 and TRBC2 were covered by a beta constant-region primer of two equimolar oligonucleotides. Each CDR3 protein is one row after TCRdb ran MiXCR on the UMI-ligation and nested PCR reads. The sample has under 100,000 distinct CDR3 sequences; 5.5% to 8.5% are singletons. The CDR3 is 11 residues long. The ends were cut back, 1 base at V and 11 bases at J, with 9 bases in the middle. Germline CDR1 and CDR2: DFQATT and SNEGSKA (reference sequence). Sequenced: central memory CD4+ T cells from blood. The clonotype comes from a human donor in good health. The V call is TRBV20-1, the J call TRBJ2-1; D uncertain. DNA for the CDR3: TGCAGTGCTAGAGTCGGAGATCAGCAGTTCTTC. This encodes CSARVGDQQFF.